The rows below give T cell receptor beta chains drawn from one sample of a study of tumor-infiltrating lymphocytes in oesophageal squamous cell carcinoma. TCRdb reprocessed the PCR reads with MiXCR, giving one entry per CDR3 protein. The data hold just over 15,000 distinct CDR3 sequences, with roughly 54% observed a single time. The sequencing input was esophageal tumor tissue. The receptors shown here come from a female donor with esophageal squamous cell carcinoma. The CDR3 runs from the conserved cysteine through the conserved F or W. The D gene is left open where the match is weak. The listing skips clone size in some rows; elsewhere it reads once, few, many or a size class.

d_gene | j_gene | abundance | v_gene | CDR3aa | CDR3nt
. | TRBJ2-1 | . | TRBV7-3 | CASSLTVSYEQFF | TGTGCCAGCAGCTTAACAGTATCCTACGAGCAGTTCTTC
. | TRBJ2-3 | few | TRBV24-1 | CATSAAETADTQYF | TGTGCCACCAGTGCTGCAGAGACGGCAGATACGCAGTATTTT
. | TRBJ2-3 | . | TRBV5-3 | CASSLSGFWDTQYF | TGTGCCAGCAGCTTGTCGGGTTTTTGGGATACGCAGTATTTT
. | TRBJ1-1 | . | TRBV29-1 | CSARTGYAHTEAFF | TGCAGCGCCCGAACAGGGTACGCCCACACTGAAGCTTTCTTT
. | TRBJ2-1 | . | TRBV7-2 | CASSLLLLSYNEQFF | TGTGCCAGCAGCTTACTCTTGCTATCCTACAATGAGCAGTTCTTC
. | TRBJ2-5 | . | TRBV2 | CASSSNLGREQYF | TGTGCCAGCAGTTCCAATCTAGGACGTGAGCAGTACTTC
. | TRBJ1-2 | once | TRBV28 | CASSWRGYGYTF | TGTGCCAGCTCGTGGAGGGGATATGGCTACACCTTC
TRBD1 | TRBJ2-5 | . | TRBV7-2 | CASSLALGQSRKETQYF | TGTGCCAGCAGCTTAGCTTTGGGACAGTCGCGAAAAGAGACCCAGTACTTC
. | TRBJ2-2 | many | TRBV7-9 | CASSLTGKDTGELFF | TGTGCCAGCAGCTTAACAGGGAAGGATACCGGGGAGCTGTTTTTT
TRBD1 | TRBJ1-1 | large | TRBV24-1 | CATSGQGKTEAFF | TGTGCCACCAGTGGACAGGGAAAGACTGAAGCTTTCTTT
TRBD2 | TRBJ2-5 | . | TRBV11-2 | CASSLMAGAGETQYF | TGTGCCAGCAGCTTAATGGCGGGAGCGGGCGAGACCCAGTACTTC
. | TRBJ2-5 | . | TRBV6-1 | CASSEGFGGLGETQYF | TGTGCCAGCAGTGAAGGGTTCGGAGGCTTGGGAGAGACCCAGTACTTC
. | TRBJ2-7 | . | TRBV7-2 | CASSWSSYEQYF | TGTGCCAGCAGCTGGAGCTCCTACGAGCAGTACTTC
. | TRBJ2-5 | . | TRBV11-2 | CASSSWAAQETQYF | TGTGCCAGCAGCTCATGGGCGGCCCAAGAGACCCAGTACTTC
TRBD2 | TRBJ2-7 | . | TRBV27 | CASSPGGLAGASISYEQYF | TGTGCCAGCAGTCCCGGCGGGCTAGCGGGAGCGTCTATCTCCTACGAGCAGTACTTC
. | TRBJ2-1 | few | TRBV6-6 | CASSYSKFAGGNEQFF | TGTGCCAGCAGTTACTCGAAGTTTGCTGGGGGCAATGAGCAGTTCTTC
. | TRBJ2-7 | . | TRBV7-2 | CASSLAGLSHEQYF | TGTGCCAGCAGCTTAGCGGGGTTGTCCCACGAGCAGTACTTC
TRBD2 | TRBJ2-1 | . | TRBV4-2 | CASSHMVAGGENEQFF | TGTGCCAGCAGCCATATGGTAGCGGGAGGAGAGAATGAGCAGTTCTTC
TRBD2 | TRBJ2-1 | once | TRBV7-2 | CASSSGLAGGNNEQFF | TGTGCCAGCAGCTCCGGACTAGCGGGAGGGAACAATGAGCAGTTCTTC
. | TRBJ2-3 | . | TRBV10-2 | CATTEAGTDTQYF | TGCGCCACCACGGAGGCTGGCACAGATACGCAGTATTTT
TRBD1 | TRBJ2-5 | . | TRBV7-4 | CASSLDGTQGPPLHF | TGTGCCAGCAGCTTAGACGGGACACAGGGGCCACCCCTCCACTTC
. | TRBJ2-7 | . | TRBV6-1 | CASRASYEQYF | TGTGCCAGCAGGGCATCCTACGAGCAGTACTTC
. | TRBJ1-6 | many | TRBV10-2 | CASSAQAGSPLHF | TGCGCCAGCAGTGCGCAGGCCGGTTCACCCCTCCACTTT
. | TRBJ2-5 | . | TRBV10-2 | CASSESLDRQETQYF | TGCGCCAGCAGTGAGTCGTTGGACAGACAAGAGACCCAGTACTTC
. | TRBJ2-1 | once | TRBV7-6 | CASSSLSHNEQFF | TGTGCCAGCAGCTCTCTCTCCCACAATGAGCAGTTCTTC
. | TRBJ2-6 | . | TRBV7-9 | CASSPTPGANVLTF | TGTGCCAGCAGCCCGACCCCTGGGGCCAACGTCCTGACTTTC
TRBD1 | TRBJ2-1 | . | TRBV7-1 | CASRAGGYNEQFF | TGTGCCAGCAGGGCAGGGGGCTACAATGAGCAGTTCTTC
TRBD1 | TRBJ2-7 | medium-sized | TRBV6-1 | CASRTGTGGNEQYF | TGTGCCAGCAGGACCGGGACAGGGGGAAACGAGCAGTACTTC
. | TRBJ1-1 | . | TRBV29-1 | CSVESPGEAFF | TGCAGCGTTGAATCCCCGGGTGAAGCTTTCTTT
TRBD2 | TRBJ2-1 | once | TRBV5-3 | CARSLVSRLAVYNEQFF | TGTGCCAGAAGCTTGGTCTCCCGCCTAGCGGTCTACAATGAGCAGTTCTTC
TRBD1 | TRBJ2-7 | . | TRBV10-3 | CAISGVDRGSVSAQYF | TGTGCCATCAGTGGTGTGGACAGGGGATCGGTTTCCGCGCAGTACTTC
TRBD2 | TRBJ2-5 | . | TRBV6-8 | CVSSRGGRETDTQYF | TGTGTCAGCAGTCGGGGCGGGAGGGAGACAGATACGCAGTACTTC
TRBD2 | TRBJ2-2 | . | TRBV7-3 | CASSLKAGGTGELFF | TGTGCCAGCAGCTTAAAGGCGGGAGGTACCGGGGAGCTGTTTTTT
. | TRBJ2-7 | medium-sized | TRBV12-3/TRBV12-4 | CASSPQGGINEQYF | TGTGCCAGCAGCCCACAGGGAGGAATCAATGAGCAGTACTTC
TRBD1 | TRBJ2-4 | once | TRBV7-8 | CASSYGQGQGKNIQYF | TGTGCCAGCAGCTACGGACAGGGTCAGGGCAAAAACATTCAGTACTTC
TRBD1 | TRBJ2-2 | . | TRBV27 | CASRTGTGVPGELFF | TGTGCCAGCAGGACCGGGACAGGGGTTCCCGGGGAGCTGTTTTTT
TRBD2 | TRBJ2-5 | . | TRBV6-4 | CASSDSSGSGTDTQYF | TGTGCCAGCAGTGACTCTAGCGGGAGCGGTACAGATACGCAGTACTTC
TRBD2 | TRBJ2-7 | many | TRBV11-3 | CASSPRGGSSYEQYF | TGTGCCAGCAGCCCCCGGGGCGGGAGTTCCTACGAGCAGTACTTC
. | TRBJ1-2 | . | TRBV11-2 | CASSLDRAHGGYTF | TGTGCCAGCAGCTTAGACAGGGCCCATGGTGGCTACACCTTC
. | TRBJ2-5 | many | TRBV19 | CASSAGETQYF | TGTGCCAGTAGTGCGGGAGAGACCCAGTACTTC
TRBD1 | TRBJ2-7 | . | TRBV7-8 | CASSFPTGTGGDEQYF | TGTGCCAGCAGCTTCCCGACCGGGACAGGGGGAGACGAGCAGTACTTC
TRBD2 | TRBJ2-1 | . | TRBV7-9 | CASSLGSGLAKYNEQFF | TGTGCCAGCAGCTTAGGTTCGGGACTAGCGAAATATAATGAGCAGTTCTTC
. | TRBJ2-1 | . | TRBV7-6 | CASTSGSYNEQFF | TGTGCCAGCACGAGCGGGTCCTACAATGAGCAGTTCTTC
TRBD2 | TRBJ2-1 | . | TRBV7-3 | CASRVSSGGAHEQFF | TGTGCCAGCAGGGTATCTAGCGGAGGCGCCCATGAGCAGTTCTTC
. | TRBJ2-7 | . | TRBV6-6 | CASSYAPLHGGYEQYF | TGTGCCAGCAGTTACGCTCCCTTACATGGGGGCTACGAGCAGTACTTC
TRBD2 | TRBJ2-1 | . | TRBV19 | CASGEREVYNEQFF | TGTGCCAGCGGCGAGCGGGAGGTATACAATGAGCAGTTCTTC
TRBD2 | TRBJ2-7 | . | TRBV7-2 | CASSFGLAGATYEQYF | TGTGCCAGCAGCTTTGGCCTAGCGGGGGCCACCTACGAGCAGTACTTC
. | TRBJ2-5 | . | TRBV28 | CASSSSRVRRETQYF | TGTGCCAGCAGTTCTTCTAGGGTAAGACGAGAGACCCAGTACTTC
. | TRBJ2-7 | large | TRBV7-8 | CASSLGTLGNSPLHF | TGTGCCAGCAGCTTGGGGACCCTGGGCAATTCACCCCTCCACTTC
. | TRBJ2-1 | few | TRBV7-3 | CASSPAGSGEQFF | TGTGCCAGCAGCCCCGCGGGATCGGGTGAGCAGTTCTTC
TRBD2 | TRBJ2-5 | many | TRBV9 | CASSAGELAGGIETQYF | TGTGCCAGCAGCGCGGGTGAGCTAGCGGGAGGGATAGAGACCCAGTACTTC
. | TRBJ2-6 | few | TRBV6-1 | CAIQGLSSGANVLTF | TGTGCCATCCAGGGCTTAAGCTCTGGGGCCAACGTCCTGACTTTC